This TCR beta chain is drawn from a study of spatial heterogeneity in lung cancer. Time point specified: blood at routine non-recurrence follow-up after resection. This clonotype has more than one count but fewer than ten. Single TCR cDNA molecules each had their own unique molecular identifier. Using its own MiXCR run on the 5' RACE reads, TCRdb lists one record per CDR3 protein. Of about 110,000 distinct CDR3 sequences listed, 11% are singletons. V was pared by 2 bases and J by 0 bases, with 5 bases between. The CDR3 totals 14 residues. Germline CDR1 and CDR2: SGHAT and FQDESV (reference sequence). Sequencing was performed on PBMCs, taken at follow-up. The V call is TRBV11-1, the J call TRBJ1-3, with D hard to call. This clonotype was obtained from a female donor with early-stage non-small cell lung cancer. Here the CDR3 reads CASSLLYSGNTIYF. The CDR3 DNA sequence: TGTGCCAGCAGCTTACTCTACTCTGGAAACACCATATATTTT.